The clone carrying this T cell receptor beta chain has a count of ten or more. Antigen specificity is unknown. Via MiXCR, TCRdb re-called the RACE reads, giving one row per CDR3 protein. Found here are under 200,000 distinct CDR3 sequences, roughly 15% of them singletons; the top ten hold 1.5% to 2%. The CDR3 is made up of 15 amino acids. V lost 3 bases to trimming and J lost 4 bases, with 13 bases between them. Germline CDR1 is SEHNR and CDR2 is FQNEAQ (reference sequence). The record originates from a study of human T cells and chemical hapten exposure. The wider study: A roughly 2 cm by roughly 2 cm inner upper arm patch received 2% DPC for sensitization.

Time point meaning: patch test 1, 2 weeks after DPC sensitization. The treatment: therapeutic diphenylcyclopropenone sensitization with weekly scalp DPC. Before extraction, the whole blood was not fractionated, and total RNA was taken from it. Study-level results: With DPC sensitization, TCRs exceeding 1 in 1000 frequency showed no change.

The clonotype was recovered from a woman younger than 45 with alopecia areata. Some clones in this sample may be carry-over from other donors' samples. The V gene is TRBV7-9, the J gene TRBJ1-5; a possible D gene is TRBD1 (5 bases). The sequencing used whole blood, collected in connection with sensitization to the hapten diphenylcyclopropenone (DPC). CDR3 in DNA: TGTGCCAGCAGCTTCGGAGGGACCCCTAATCAGCCCCAGCATTTT. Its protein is CASSFGGTPNQPQHF.